One and the same sample provided the 10 T cell receptor beta chains below, sequenced in a study of blood T cell repertoires in COVID-19. TCRdb's copy holds only in-frame clones and misses some; the assay was immunoSEQ multiplex PCR. The profile shows 150,000 to 200,000 clones, 90% of them singletons. Source material: peripheral blood. These receptors all stem from a man in his fifties with acute or convalescent COVID-19.

This clone was seen a handful of times. CDR3 nucleotides: TGTGCCAGCAGACAAAGGGGCCAGCAGTACTTC. This codes for CASRQRGQQYF. This chain uses TRBV28 with TRBJ2-7; tentative D call: TRBD1 (5 bases). CDR1 and CDR2 (germline): MDHEN, SYDVKM. V lost 6 bases to trimming and J lost 8 bases, with 11 bases between them. The CDR3 length is 11 residues.

This chain links TRBV7-9 with TRBJ2-7; tentative D call: TRBD1 (6 bases). V lost 5 bases and J lost 3, with 20 bases in between. Germline V CDR1 and CDR2: SEHNR, FQNEAQ (reference sequence). The length of the CDR3 is 16 residues. The CDR3 sequence: CASSQPLQGHLYEQYF. CDR3 bases: TGTGCCAGCAGCCAGCCCCTCCAGGGACACCTCTACGAGCAGTACTTC. Full variable domain (remainder filled in from reference TRBV7-9 and TRBJ2-7): DTGVSQNPRHKITKRGQNVTFRCDPISEHNRLYWYRQTLGQGPEFLTYFQNEAQLEKSRLLSDRFSAERPKGSFSTLEIQRTEQGDSAMYLCASSQPLQGHLYEQYFGPGTRLTVT.

The chain has TRBV7-8 and TRBJ1-4, with D unclear. This CDR3 is built from 15 residues. V shed 5 bases and J shed 3 bases, with 13 bases lying between them. Germline assignment: CDR1 SGHVS and CDR2 FQNEAQ. The CDR3, as DNA: TGTGCCAGCAGCGTCGTTTTAGGAGCTAATGAAAAACTGTTTTTT. It specifies CASSVVLGANEKLFF.

The chain is built from TRBV5-8 and TRBJ2-2, with TRBD1 matching over 7 bases. Germline CDR1 SGHTS, CDR2 YDEGEE. This CDR3 is 16 amino acids long. V shed 6 bases and J 1 base; nucleotides not matched to a gene: 9. DNA for the CDR3: TGTGCCAGCATCCTTAGAAGGGGGCGGAACACCGGGGAGCTGTTTTTT. Its translation is CASILRRGRNTGELFF.

For this clone: Additional DNA sequences in this sample encode the identical CDR3. This chain joins TRBV6-5 and TRBJ1-5, with 7 nucleotides matching TRBD1. CDR1 and CDR2 (germline): MNHEY, SVGAGI. J lost 3 bases, V lost 5 bases, and 4 bases had no gene match. The CDR3 is made up of 14 amino acids. DNA of the CDR3: TGTGCCAGCAGTACTGACAGGGCCAATCAGCCCCAGCATTTT. Translating gives CASSTDRANQPQHF.

This chain connects TRBV7-2 to TRBJ1-3; D unclear. V was cut by 5 bases and J by 3 bases, with 11 bases left in between. The CDR3 covers 14 residues. Germline lookup yields CDR1 SGHTA and CDR2 FQGNSA. The CDR3 DNA reads TGTGCCAGCAGCCCGAGGCGGGGTGGAAACACCATATATTTT. Translated: CASSPRRGGNTIYF.

This sequence joins TRBV11-1 and TRBJ2-1; 9 bases fit TRBD1. The CDR3 length is 16 residues. In germline, CDR1 is SGHAT, CDR2 FQDESV (reference sequence). Trimming at V came to 2 bases and at J to 7 bases, leaving 9 bases not matched to a gene. Here the CDR3 reads CASSLSLGQGLNEQFF. In DNA, the CDR3 is TGTGCCAGCAGCTTATCGCTGGGACAGGGTCTGAATGAGCAGTTCTTC.

The DNA of the CDR3 is TGTGCCAGCAGAATAGCGGGGGGCGGTCCCACCGGGGAGCTGTTTTTT. Translation gives CASRIAGGGPTGELFF. The chain uses TRBV7-3 and TRBJ2-2, with 10 positions matching TRBD2. The germline V gene has CDR1 SGHTA and CDR2 FQGTGA. Trimming removed 6 bases from V and 4 bases from J; junction bases left unmatched: 8. The CDR3 spans 16 residues.

This chain uses TRBV19 with TRBJ1-4; a possible D gene is TRBD1 (6 bases). CDR1 LNHDA and CDR2 SQIVND come from the germline V gene (reference sequence). This CDR3 contains 16 residues. V was pared by 4 bases and J by 8 bases, with 20 bases between. The CDR3 region has the DNA TGTGCCAGTAGTAACCCTCGGACAGCCCGCGGCGAAAAACTGTTTTTT. It encodes CASSNPRTARGEKLFF. Variable domain in full (rest from reference TRBV19 and TRBJ1-4): DGGITQSPKYLFRKEGQNVTLSCEQNLNHDAMYWYRQDPGQGLRLIYYSQIVNDFQKGDIAEGYSVSREKKESFPLTVTSAQKNPTAFYLCASSNPRTARGEKLFFGSGTQLSVL.

This chain links TRBV28 with TRBJ2-3, with 7 nucleotides matching TRBD2. The germline V gene has CDR1 MDHEN and CDR2 SYDVKM. The CDR3 loop spans 16 amino acids. V shed 4 bases and J 4 bases; nucleotides not matched to a gene: 11. The DNA for the CDR3 is TGTGCCAGCAGTTCTCACTTTAGCGGGCCTTCAGATACGCAGTATTTT. Protein sequence: CASSSHFSGPSDTQYF.